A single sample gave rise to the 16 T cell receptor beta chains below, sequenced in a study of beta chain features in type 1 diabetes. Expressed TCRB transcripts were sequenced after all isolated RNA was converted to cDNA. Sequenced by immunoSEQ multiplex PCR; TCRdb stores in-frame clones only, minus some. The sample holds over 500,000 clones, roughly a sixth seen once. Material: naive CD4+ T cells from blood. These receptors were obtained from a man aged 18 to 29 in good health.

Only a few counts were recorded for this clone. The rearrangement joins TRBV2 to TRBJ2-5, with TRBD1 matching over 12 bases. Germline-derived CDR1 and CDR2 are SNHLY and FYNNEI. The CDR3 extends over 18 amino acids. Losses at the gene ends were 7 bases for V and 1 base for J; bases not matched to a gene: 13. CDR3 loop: CASTLNRDRGRGQETQYF. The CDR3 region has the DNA TGTGCCAGCACCTTGAACCGGGACAGGGGGCGAGGCCAAGAGACCCAGTACTTC.

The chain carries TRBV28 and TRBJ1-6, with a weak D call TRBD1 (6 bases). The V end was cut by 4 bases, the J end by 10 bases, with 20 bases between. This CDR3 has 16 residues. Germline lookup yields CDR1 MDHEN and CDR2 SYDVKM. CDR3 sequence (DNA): TGTGCCAGCAGTTCCTGGCCCTCAGGGGAGCAATCACCCCTCCACTTT. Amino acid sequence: CASSSWPSGEQSPLHF.

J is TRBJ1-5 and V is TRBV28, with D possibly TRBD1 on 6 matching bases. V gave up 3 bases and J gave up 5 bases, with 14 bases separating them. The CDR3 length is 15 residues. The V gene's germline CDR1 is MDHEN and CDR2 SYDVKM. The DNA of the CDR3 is TGTGCCAGCAGTTTCGGGGGGGCTGGGTATCAGCCCCAGCATTTT. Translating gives CASSFGGAGYQPQHF.

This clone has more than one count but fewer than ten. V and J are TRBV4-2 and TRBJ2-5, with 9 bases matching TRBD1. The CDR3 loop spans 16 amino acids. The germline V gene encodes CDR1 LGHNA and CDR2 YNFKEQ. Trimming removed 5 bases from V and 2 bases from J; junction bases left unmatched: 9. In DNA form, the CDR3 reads TGTGCCAGCAGCGGGACAGGGCTGGGACCACAAGAGACCCAGTACTTC. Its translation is CASSGTGLGPQETQYF.

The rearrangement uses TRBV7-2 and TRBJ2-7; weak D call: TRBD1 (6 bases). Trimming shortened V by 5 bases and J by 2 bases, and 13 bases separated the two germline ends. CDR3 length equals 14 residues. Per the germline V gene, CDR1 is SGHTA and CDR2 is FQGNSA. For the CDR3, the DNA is TGTGCCAGCAGCCCCGCCAGGACAGCCTACGAGCAGTACTTC. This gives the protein CASSPARTAYEQYF. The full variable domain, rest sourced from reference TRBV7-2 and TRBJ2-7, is GAGVSQSPSNKVTEKGKDVELRCDPISGHTALYWYRQSLGQGLEFLIYFQGNSAPDKSGLPSDRFSAERTGGSVSTLTIQRTQQEDSAVYLCASSPARTAYEQYFGPGTRLTVT.

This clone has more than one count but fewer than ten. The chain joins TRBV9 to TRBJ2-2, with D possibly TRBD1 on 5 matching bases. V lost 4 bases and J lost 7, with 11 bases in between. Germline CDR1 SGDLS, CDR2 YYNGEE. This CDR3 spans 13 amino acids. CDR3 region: CASSPQGYGELFF. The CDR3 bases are TGTGCCAGCAGCCCCCAGGGTTACGGGGAGCTGTTTTTT.

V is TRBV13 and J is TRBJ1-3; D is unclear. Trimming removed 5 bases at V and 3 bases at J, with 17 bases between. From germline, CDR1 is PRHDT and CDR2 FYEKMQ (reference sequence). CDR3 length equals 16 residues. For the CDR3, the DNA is TGTGCCAGCAGCCAAAAACCAAAGTCCTTTGGAAACACCATATATTTT. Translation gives CASSQKPKSFGNTIYF. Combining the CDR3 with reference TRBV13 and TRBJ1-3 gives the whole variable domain AAGVIQSPRHLIKEKRETATLKCYPIPRHDTVYWYQQGPGQDPQFLISFYEKMQSDKGSIPDRFSAQQFSDYHSELNMSSLELGDSALYFCASSQKPKSFGNTIYFGEGSWLTVV.

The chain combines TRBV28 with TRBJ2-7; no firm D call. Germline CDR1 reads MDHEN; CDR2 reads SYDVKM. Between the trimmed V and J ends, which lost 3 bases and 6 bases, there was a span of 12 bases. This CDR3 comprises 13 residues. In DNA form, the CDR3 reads TGTGCCAGCAGTTTCGGACCCCTTTCCGAGCAGTACTTC. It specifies CASSFGPLSEQYF.

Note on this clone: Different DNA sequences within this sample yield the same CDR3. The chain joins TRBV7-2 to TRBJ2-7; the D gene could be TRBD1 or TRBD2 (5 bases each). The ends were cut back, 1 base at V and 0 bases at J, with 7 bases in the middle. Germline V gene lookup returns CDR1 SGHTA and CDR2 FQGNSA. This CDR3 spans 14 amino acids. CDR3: CASSLGGNSYEQYF. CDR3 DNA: TGTGCCAGCAGCTTAGGGGGGAACTCCTACGAGCAGTACTTC. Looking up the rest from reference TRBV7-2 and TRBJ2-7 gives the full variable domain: GAGVSQSPSNKVTEKGKDVELRCDPISGHTALYWYRQSLGQGLEFLIYFQGNSAPDKSGLPSDRFSAERTGGSVSTLTIQRTQQEDSAVYLCASSLGGNSYEQYFGPGTRLTVT.

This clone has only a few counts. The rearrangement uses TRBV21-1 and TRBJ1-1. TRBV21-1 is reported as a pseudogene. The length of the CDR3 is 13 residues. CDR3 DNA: TGTGTCAAATGCGGGGGCTGGGACACTGAAGCTTTCTTT. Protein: CVKCGGWDTEAFF.

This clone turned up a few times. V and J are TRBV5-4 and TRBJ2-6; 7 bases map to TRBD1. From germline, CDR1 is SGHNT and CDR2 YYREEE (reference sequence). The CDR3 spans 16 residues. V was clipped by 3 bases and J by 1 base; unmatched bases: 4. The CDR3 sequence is CASSSLQGSGANVLTF. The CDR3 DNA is TGTGCCAGCAGCTCCTTACAGGGGTCTGGGGCCAACGTCCTGACTTTC.

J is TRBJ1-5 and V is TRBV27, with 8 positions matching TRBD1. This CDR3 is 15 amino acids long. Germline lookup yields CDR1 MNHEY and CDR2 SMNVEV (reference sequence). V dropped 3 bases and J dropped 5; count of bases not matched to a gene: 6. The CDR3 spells CASSFRGRIHQPQHF. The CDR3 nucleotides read TGTGCCAGCAGTTTCAGGGGGCGAATCCATCAGCCCCAGCATTTT.

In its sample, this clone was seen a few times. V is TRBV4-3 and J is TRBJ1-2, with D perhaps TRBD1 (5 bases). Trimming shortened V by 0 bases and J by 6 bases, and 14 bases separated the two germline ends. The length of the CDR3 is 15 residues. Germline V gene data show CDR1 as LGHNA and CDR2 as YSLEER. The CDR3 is CASSQDVGSTDGYTF. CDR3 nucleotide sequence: TGCGCCAGCAGCCAAGACGTCGGTTCGACAGATGGCTACACCTTC.

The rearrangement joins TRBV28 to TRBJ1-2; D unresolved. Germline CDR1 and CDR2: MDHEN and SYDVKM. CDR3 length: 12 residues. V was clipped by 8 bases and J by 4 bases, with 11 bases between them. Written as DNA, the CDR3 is TGTGCCAGCGGACGGGAGTCCTATGGCTACACCTTC. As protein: CASGRESYGYTF.

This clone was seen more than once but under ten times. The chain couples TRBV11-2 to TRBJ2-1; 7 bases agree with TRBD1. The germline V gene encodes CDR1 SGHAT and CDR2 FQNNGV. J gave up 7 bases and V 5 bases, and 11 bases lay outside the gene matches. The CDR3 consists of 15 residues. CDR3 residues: CASSQDRAMKNEQFF. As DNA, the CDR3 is TGTGCCAGCAGCCAAGACAGGGCGATGAAGAATGAGCAGTTCTTC.

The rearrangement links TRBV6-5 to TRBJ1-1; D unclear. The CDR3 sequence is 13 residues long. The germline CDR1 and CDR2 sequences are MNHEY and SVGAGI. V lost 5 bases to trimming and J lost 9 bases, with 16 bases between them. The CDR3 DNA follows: TGTGCCAGCAGTGTCCGGGAGGCAAGACAAGCTTTCTTT. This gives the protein CASSVREARQAFF.